This TCR beta chain originates from a study of OX40 agonist ivuxolimab in advanced cancers. About the research overall: Males comprised approximately 81% of the group, whose mean age was approximately 60 years (range roughly 20 to 85). Whole-study results and caveats: CD8+ T cells averaged more expanded clones than CD4+.

From germline, CDR1 is MNHNY and CDR2 SVGAGI (reference sequence). CDR3 size: 14 residues. V lost 6 bases and J lost 5, with 17 bases in between. Profiled with immunoSEQ multiplex PCR; TCRdb holds only in-frame clones, not every one. The sample contains 60,000 or so clones, over 80% of which appear only once. As regards this clone: Its antigen is still unknown.

The receptor comes from an adult with an advanced solid tumor such as melanoma, head and neck, liver or kidney cancer. The chain combines TRBV6-6 with TRBJ2-7; perhaps TRBD1 as D (6 bases). Sequenced here: CD4+ or CD8+ T cells sorted from blood, sampled in a trial of the OX40 agonist ivuxolimab. In nucleotides, the CDR3 is TGTGCCAGCAGGCGACAGGTCCGGAGTCACGAGCAGTACTTC. This codes for CASRRQVRSHEQYF.